This record looks at one T cell receptor beta chain sequence and its context. The source of the sample is a study of blood T cell repertoires in COVID-19. The overall study: Sample material is recorded as cDNA or gDNA derived from T cells, B-cell-depleted T cells, or PBMCs.

Trimming removed 0 bases from V and 0 bases from J, with 3 bases in between. The CDR3 has 15 residues. Germline CDR1 and CDR2: LGHNA and YSLEER. Recruitment covered about two dozen US areas and drew participants whose ages spanned roughly 18 to 90 years. In the original processing: Nucleated cell number was recorded as an estimate derived from reference gene primer amplification. The table came from immunoSEQ multiplex PCR; TCRdb's copy has only in-frame clones and leaves some out. V and J calls and clone size are given by that table; D and trimming were obtained from the DNA. The data hold about 170,000 clones, with 70% to 85% observed a single time.

This TCR was recovered from a woman in her sixties or seventies in a cohort exposed to, infected with or recovered from COVID-19 (not recorded which). The sample consisted of PBMCs or T cells enriched from blood (not recorded which). The rearrangement uses TRBV4-3 and TRBJ2-6; D gene ambiguous. DNA of the CDR3: TGCGCCAGCAGCCAAGACCACTCTGGGGCCAACGTCCTGACTTTC. It encodes CASSQDHSGANVLTF.